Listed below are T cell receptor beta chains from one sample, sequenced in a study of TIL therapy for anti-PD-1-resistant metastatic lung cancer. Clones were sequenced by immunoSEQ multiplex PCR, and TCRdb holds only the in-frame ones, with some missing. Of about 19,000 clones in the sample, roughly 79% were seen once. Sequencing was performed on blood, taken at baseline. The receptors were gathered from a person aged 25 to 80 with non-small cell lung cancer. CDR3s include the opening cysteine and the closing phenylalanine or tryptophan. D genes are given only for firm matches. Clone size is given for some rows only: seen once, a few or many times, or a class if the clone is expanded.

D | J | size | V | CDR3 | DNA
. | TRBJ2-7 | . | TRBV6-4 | CASSDGVQVSYEQYF | TGTGCCAGCAGTGATGGGGTCCAGGTCTCCTACGAGCAGTACTTC
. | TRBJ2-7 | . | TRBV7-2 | CASSLTPDGNEQYF | TGTGCCAGCAGCTTAACACCGGACGGCAACGAGCAGTACTTC
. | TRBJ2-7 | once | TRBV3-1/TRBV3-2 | CASSQDPNRAYEQYF | TGTGCCAGCAGCCAAGATCCGAACAGGGCCTACGAGCAGTACTTC
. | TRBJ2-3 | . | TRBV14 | CASSQYRAADTQYF | TGTGCCAGCAGCCAATATAGGGCGGCAGATACGCAGTATTTT
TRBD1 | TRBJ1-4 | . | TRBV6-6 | CASNRQGESTNEKLFF | TGTGCCAGCAACAGACAGGGGGAATCAACTAATGAAAAACTGTTTTTT
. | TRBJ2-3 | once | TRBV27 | CASSRDLRDTQYF | TGTGCCAGCAGTCGGGACTTGCGTGATACGCAGTATTTT
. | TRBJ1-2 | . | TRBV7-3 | CASSLGGDVGYGYTF | TGTGCCAGCAGCTTAGGAGGGGACGTTGGCTATGGCTACACCTTC
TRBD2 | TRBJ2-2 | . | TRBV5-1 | CASSLGATSGSGELFF | TGCGCCAGCAGCTTAGGGGCGACTAGCGGTTCCGGGGAGCTGTTTTTT
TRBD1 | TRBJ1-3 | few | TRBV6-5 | CASSYSGQGRNTIYF | TGTGCCAGCAGTTACTCGGGACAGGGGCGAAACACCATATATTTT
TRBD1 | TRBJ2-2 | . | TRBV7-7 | CASSVGRGQAGELFF | TGTGCCAGCAGCGTCGGCAGGGGGCAAGCCGGGGAGCTGTTTTTT
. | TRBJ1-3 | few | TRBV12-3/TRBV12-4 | CASSLFGNTIYF | TGTGCCAGCAGTTTATTTGGAAACACCATATATTTT
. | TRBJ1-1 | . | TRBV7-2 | CASRTRDGETEAFF | TGTGCCAGCAGAACGAGGGACGGCGAGACTGAAGCTTTCTTT
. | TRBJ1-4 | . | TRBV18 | CASSHDSKREKLFF | TGTGCCAGCTCACACGACAGTAAGAGAGAAAAACTGTTTTTT
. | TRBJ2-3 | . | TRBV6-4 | CASSDSETDTQYF | TGTGCCAGCAGTGACTCGGAGACAGATACGCAGTATTTT
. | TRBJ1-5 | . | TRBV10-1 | CASLWANRVDQPQHF | TGCGCCAGCTTATGGGCAAACAGGGTCGATCAGCCCCAGCATTTT
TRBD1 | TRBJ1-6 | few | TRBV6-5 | CASRLTTGEDSPLHF | TGTGCCAGCAGGCTCACGACAGGGGAGGATTCACCCCTCCACTTT
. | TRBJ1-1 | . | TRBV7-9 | CASSPGQGMDEAFF | TGTGCCAGCAGCCCAGGGCAGGGGATGGATGAAGCTTTCTTT
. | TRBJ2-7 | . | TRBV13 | CASSRSIYEQYF | TGTGCCAGCAGCCGATCTATCTACGAGCAGTACTTC
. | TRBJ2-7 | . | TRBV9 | CASSERPDSYEQYF | TGTGCCAGCAGCGAGCGACCGGACTCCTACGAGCAGTACTTC
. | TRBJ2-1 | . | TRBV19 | CASGGIDSYNEQFF | TGTGCCAGTGGCGGGATCGACTCCTACAATGAGCAGTTCTTC
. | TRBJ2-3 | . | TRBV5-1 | CASSLERGTDTQYF | TGCGCCAGCAGCTTGGAGAGGGGCACAGATACGCAGTATTTT
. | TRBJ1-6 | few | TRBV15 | CATSRAGSHNSPLHF | TGTGCCACCAGCAGAGCTGGCAGTCATAATTCACCCCTCCACTTT
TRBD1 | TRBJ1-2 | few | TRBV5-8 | CASSRDRGIYGYTF | TGTGCCAGCAGCAGGGACAGGGGAATATATGGCTACACCTTC
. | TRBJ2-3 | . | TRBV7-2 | CASSSYWGGTDTQYF | TGTGCCAGCAGCTCTTATTGGGGGGGCACAGATACGCAGTATTTT
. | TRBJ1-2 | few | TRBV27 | CASSLKGRQEPLFGLGYTF | TGTGCCAGCAGTTTAAAGGGCCGACAGGAACCTCTCTTCGGATTGGGCTACACCTTC
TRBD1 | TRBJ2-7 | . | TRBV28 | CASSPPTGSYEQYF | TGTGCCAGCAGTCCCCCGACAGGGTCCTACGAGCAGTACTTC
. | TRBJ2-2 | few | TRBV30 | CAWSLRGRAGTGELFF | TGTGCCTGGAGTCTCAGGGGCAGGGCGGGAACCGGGGAGCTGTTTTTT
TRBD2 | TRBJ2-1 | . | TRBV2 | CASRGLAGGSEQFF | TGTGCCAGCAGGGGACTAGCGGGAGGGAGTGAGCAGTTCTTC
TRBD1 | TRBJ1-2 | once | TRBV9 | CASSVPTTGGYGYTF | TGTGCCAGCAGCGTACCCACGACAGGGGGCTATGGCTACACCTTC
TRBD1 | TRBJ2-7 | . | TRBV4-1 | CASSHKTGAHYEQYF | TGCGCCAGCAGCCATAAGACAGGGGCGCACTACGAGCAGTACTTC
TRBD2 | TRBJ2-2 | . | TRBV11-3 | CASSLGRLAGTGELFF | TGTGCCAGCAGCTTGGGCCGGCTAGCGGGGACCGGGGAGCTGTTTTTT
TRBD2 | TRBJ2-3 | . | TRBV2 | CASRKRGTSGSTDTQYF | TGTGCCAGCAGAAAGAGGGGGACTAGCGGGAGCACAGATACGCAGTATTTT
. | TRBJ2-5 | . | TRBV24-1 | CATSDSPRPPGFRETQYF | TGTGCCACCAGTGATTCCCCGCGGCCACCTGGGTTTCGGGAGACCCAGTACTTC
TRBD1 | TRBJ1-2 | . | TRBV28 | CASSLDRAGYGYTF | TGTGCCAGCAGTTTAGACAGGGCTGGCTATGGCTACACCTTC
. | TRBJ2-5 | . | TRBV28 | CASSPSTSYQETQYF | TGTGCCAGCAGTCCCTCGACATCGTACCAAGAGACCCAGTACTTC
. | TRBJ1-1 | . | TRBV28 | CASSLGVPKAFF | TGTGCCAGCAGTTTGGGGGTCCCAAAGGCTTTCTTT
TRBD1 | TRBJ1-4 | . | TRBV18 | CASAGGDEKLFF | TGTGCGTCCGCAGGGGGTGATGAAAAACTGTTTTTT
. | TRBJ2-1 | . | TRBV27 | CASRFSEYNEQFF | TGTGCCAGCAGGTTTTCAGAGTACAATGAGCAGTTCTTC
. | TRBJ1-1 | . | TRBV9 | CASSGFRDGNTEAFF | TGTGCCAGCAGCGGGTTCAGGGATGGGAACACTGAAGCTTTCTTT
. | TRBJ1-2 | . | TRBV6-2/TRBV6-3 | CASSYSDNYGYTF | TGTGCCAGCAGTTATTCGGATAACTATGGCTACACCTTC
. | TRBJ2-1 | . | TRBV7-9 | CASSLAASAYNEQFF | TGTGCCAGCAGCTTAGCGGCTAGCGCATACAATGAGCAGTTCTTC
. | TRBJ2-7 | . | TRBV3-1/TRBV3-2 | CASSEGASRYEQYF | TGTGCCAGCAGCGAAGGGGCTAGCAGATACGAGCAGTACTTC
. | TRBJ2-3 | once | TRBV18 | CASSPAGTVFVGTQYF | TGTGCCAGCTCACCAGCCGGGACGGTCTTCGTGGGGACGCAGTATTTT